This entry lists 8 T cell receptor beta chains sequenced from one sample in a study of T cell repertoires in cytomegalovirus infection. In TCRdb, the reads were re-called with MiXCR into one record per CDR3 protein. The sample shows under 850,000 distinct CDR3 sequences, 35% of them seen only once. The sequenced sample was PBMCs. The receptors originated from a human donor in good health (CMV status not recorded). Some clones in this sample may be carry-over from other donors' samples.

This clonotype was recorded at least ten times. This chain joins TRBV28 and TRBJ2-7; the D is unclear. Trimming took off 3 bases at V and 2 bases at J, with 11 bases between the two ends. The germline CDR1 and CDR2 sequences are MDHEN and SYDVKM. This CDR3 has 14 amino acids. CDR3 sequence: CASSLDGVTYEQYF. For the CDR3, the DNA is TGTGCCAGCAGTTTGGATGGAGTTACCTACGAGCAGTACTTC.

The chain couples TRBV12-3 or TRBV12-4 to TRBJ1-2, with a weak D call TRBD1 (5 bases). The CDR3 covers 13 residues. The V and J ends lost 7 bases and 7 bases respectively, with 16 bases between them. The CDR3 DNA reads TGTGCCAGCATCCTAGCGGGGACTAGTGGCTACACCTTC. Its translation: CASILAGTSGYTF.

The DNA of the CDR3 is TGTGCCAGCATAGAGGGACCCTCGGGGGGTCAGCCCCAGCATTTT. Amino acids: CASIEGPSGGQPQHF. The chain is built from TRBV28 and TRBJ1-5; tentatively, D is TRBD1 (5 bases). Germline loops: CDR1 MDHEN, CDR2 SYDVKM. This CDR3 has 15 residues. The V end lost 7 bases, the J end lost 6 bases, and 19 bases lay between the germline ends.

The rearrangement uses TRBV6-1 and TRBJ2-2; 10 bases fit TRBD2. The CDR3 contains 14 residues. V shed 10 bases, J shed 5 bases, and the junction held 7 bases outside the gene matches. Germline assignment: CDR1 MNHNS and CDR2 SASEGT. DNA for the CDR3: TGTGCCACCCGAAGCGGGGGGGAGACCGGGGAGCTGTTTTTT. Encoded protein: CATRSGGETGELFF.

The rearrangement uses TRBV5-4 and TRBJ1-2, with D possibly being TRBD1 (5 bases). CDR1 SGHNT and CDR2 YYREEE come from the germline V gene (reference sequence). V was clipped by 4 bases and J by 0 bases, with 10 bases between them. The CDR3 has 14 amino acids. The CDR3: CASSQTGANYGYTF. CDR3 nucleotide sequence: TGTGCCAGCAGCCAAACAGGAGCTAACTATGGCTACACCTTC.

This clonotype was picked up a small number of times. The chain carries TRBV6-6 and TRBJ1-1; D may be TRBD1 (6 bases). CDR1 is MNHNY and CDR2 is SVGAGI in the germline V gene (reference sequence). V shed 7 bases and J shed 6 bases, with 21 bases lying between them. This CDR3 spans 15 amino acids. The CDR3 sequence is CASKGERAGSAEAFF. The CDR3 DNA is TGTGCCAGCAAGGGGGAACGCGCGGGTTCGGCTGAAGCTTTCTTT.

This clonotype was counted once. The chain joins TRBV19 to TRBJ1-2; TRBD1 matches at 9 bases. Germline assignment: CDR1 LNHDA and CDR2 SQIVND (reference sequence). The ends lost 10 bases at V and 5 bases at J; junction bases unmatched: 14. CDR3 size: 15 residues. CDR3 bases: TGTGCCATTACAACCATCGGGACAGGGAAATATGGCTACACCTTC. Translating gives CAITTIGTGKYGYTF.

The gene calls are TRBV19 and TRBJ2-6; D is unresolved. The CDR3 length is 16 residues. Between the trimmed V and J ends, which lost 1 base and 0 bases, there was a span of 7 bases. From germline, CDR1 is LNHDA and CDR2 SQIVND (reference sequence). CDR3 amino acids: CASSIVSGSGANVLTF. The CDR3 DNA follows: TGTGCCAGTAGTATAGTGTCAGGCTCTGGGGCCAACGTCCTGACTTTC.